Presented here are 10 T cell receptor beta chains from one specimen sequenced in a study of control samples from healthy donors and cancer patients. This table comes from immunoSEQ multiplex PCR, and its TCRdb copy is limited to in-frame clones, with some not included. The data show around 190,000 clones, 90% seen once. The specimen sequenced was blood. The source is a woman in her 50s in good health.

The chain joins TRBV30 to TRBJ1-1, with a possible D match to TRBD1 (6 bases). V lost 8 bases to trimming and J lost 2 bases, with 12 bases between them. Per germline, CDR1 GTSNPN and CDR2 SVGIG (reference sequence). This CDR3 has 12 residues. CDR3 nucleotides: TGTGCCCGACGGACAGCCAACACTGAAGCTTTCTTT. Amino acids: CARRTANTEAFF.

This clone has more than one count but fewer than ten. The chain carries TRBV6-5 and TRBJ1-5, with TRBD1 matching 10 bases. V trimming: 6 bases; J trimming: 6 bases; junction bases outside the gene matches: 5. The CDR3 runs 14 residues. Germline CDR1 reads MNHEY; CDR2 reads SVGAGI. The CDR3 protein is CASRPTGGVQPQHF. The CDR3 nucleotides are TGTGCCAGCAGACCGACAGGGGGCGTTCAGCCCCAGCATTTT.

This clone was recorded only once. The chain carries TRBV2 and TRBJ2-3; D unclear. The CDR3 runs 13 residues. The V end lost 6 bases, the J end lost 0 bases, and 7 bases lay between the germline ends. Germline loops: CDR1 SNHLY, CDR2 FYNNEI. The CDR3 reads CASSRRSTDTQYF. As DNA, the CDR3 is TGTGCCAGCAGCCGCAGGAGCACAGATACGCAGTATTTT. Full variable domain (missing parts from reference TRBV2 and TRBJ2-3): EPEVTQTPSHQVTQMGQEVILRCVPISNHLYFYWYRQILGQKVEFLVSFYNNEISEKSEIFDDQFSVERPDGSNFTLKIRSTKLEDSAMYFCASSRRSTDTQYFGPGTRLTVL.

This clone was seen a single time. CDR3 DNA: TGCGCCAGCAGCGGGACAGGGGGGTCCATTGAGCAGTTCTTC. Its protein product is CASSGTGGSIEQFF. The rearrangement links TRBV5-1 to TRBJ2-1, with 11 bases that match TRBD1. The germline gives CDR1 SGHRS, CDR2 YFSETQ. The CDR3 runs to 14 residues. The junction had 6 bases not matched to a gene; V was cut back by 4 bases and J by 9 bases.

This clone was seen a handful of times. J is TRBJ2-2 and V is TRBV6-4; D is uncertain. The germline V and J ends were trimmed by 0 bases and 2 bases, with 13 bases remaining between them. The CDR3 is made up of 17 amino acids. CDR1 is MRHNA, CDR2 SNTAGT, per germline. In nucleotides, the CDR3 is TGTGCCAGCAGTGACTCGTCTGAGGCTCCCAACACCGGGGAGCTGTTTTTT. Its translation: CASSDSSEAPNTGELFF.

This sequence joins TRBV9 and TRBJ2-7, with D unclear. The V and J ends lost 3 bases and 1 base respectively, with 5 bases between them. The CDR3 consists of 12 residues. CDR1 SGDLS and CDR2 YYNGEE come from the germline V gene. The CDR3 sequence is CASSEPSYEQYF. CDR3 DNA sequence: TGTGCCAGCAGCGAACCATCCTACGAGCAGTACTTC.

The CDR3 nucleotides read TGCGCCAGCAGCTTGGGAGCGGGGTTTCTCACAGATACGCAGTATTTT. Translated: CASSLGAGFLTDTQYF. The chain carries TRBV5-1 and TRBJ2-3; TRBD2 agrees at 7 bases. CDR1 is SGHRS and CDR2 is YFSETQ in the germline V gene. The CDR3 runs to 16 residues. V dropped 0 bases and J dropped 2; count of bases not matched to a gene: 6.

The chain carries TRBV13 and TRBJ2-3; unclear D gene. The germline V and J ends were trimmed by 5 bases and 2 bases, with 14 bases remaining between them. From germline, CDR1 is PRHDT and CDR2 FYEKMQ (reference sequence). There are 15 residues in the CDR3. CDR3 protein: CASSARRRDTDTQYF. The CDR3 region has the DNA TGTGCCAGCAGCGCCCGGAGAAGGGACACAGATACGCAGTATTTT.

The rearrangement joins TRBV11-3 to TRBJ2-2; the D gene is possibly TRBD2 (6 bases). The V end lost 6 bases, the J end lost 1 base, and 6 bases lay between the germline ends. Germline V gene lookup returns CDR1 SGHNT and CDR2 YENEEA. This CDR3 has 13 residues. This CDR3 is CASSSGNTGELFF. For the CDR3, the DNA is TGTGCCAGCAGTAGCGGGAACACCGGGGAGCTGTTTTTT. Together with reference TRBV11-3 and TRBJ2-2, the CDR3 gives the full variable domain: EAGVVQSPRYKIIEKKQPVAFWCNPISGHNTLYWYLQNLGQGPELLIRYENEEAVDDSQLPKDRFSAERLKGVDSTLKIQPAELGDSAVYLCASSSGNTGELFFGEGSRLTVL.

The V call is TRBV15, the J call TRBJ1-2; D is uncertain. This CDR3 has 12 residues. Trimming stripped 1 base from V and 1 base from J, with 1 base between. Germline V gene data show CDR1 as LNHNV and CDR2 as YYDKDF (reference sequence). CDR3 loop: CATSRGNYGYTF. The CDR3 DNA reads TGTGCCACCAGCAGAGGTAACTATGGCTACACCTTC.